This T cell receptor beta chain appears in the sequencing data of a study of T cell changes during pregnancy in multiple sclerosis. Sequenced by immunoSEQ multiplex PCR; TCRdb stores in-frame clones only, minus some. The sample yields under 50,000 clones, around 92% seen once. The CDR3 is 12 amino acids. V was pared by 2 bases and J by 5 bases, with 0 bases of the junction left unmatched. CDR1 and CDR2 (germline): MNHNY, SVGAGI (reference sequence). This sequence was found in a female donor with multiple sclerosis, enrolled in a pregnancy study. The sample was CD4+ T cells from peripheral blood mononuclear cells, taken in the third trimester of pregnancy. V and J are TRBV6-6 and TRBJ2-7; 7 positions agree with TRBD1. CDR3 amino acids: CASSYDRDEQYF. The CDR3 DNA is TGTGCCAGCAGTTACGACAGGGACGAGCAGTACTTC.